The text below deals with one T cell receptor (beta chain). The sample comes from a study of blood T cell repertoires in COVID-19. Study overall: PBMCs, B-cell-depleted T cells, or T cells were the source of the cDNA or gDNA that made up the material.

Original analysis: It was from reference gene primer amplification that nucleated cell counts were estimated. TCRdb's copy holds only in-frame clones and misses some; the assay was immunoSEQ multiplex PCR. The DNA was the basis for D and trimming; V, J and clone size are from that table. This table holds 200,000 to 300,000 clones, roughly four fifths found once. Looked up from germline, CDR1 is SGHAT and CDR2 is FQNNGV. The CDR3 contains 14 residues. With V trimmed by 4 bases and J by 7 bases, 6 bases remained unmatched. Sequenced material: peripheral blood. The chain recombines TRBV11-2 with TRBJ2-7; 11 positions match TRBD1. This sequence was found in an elderly man with acute or convalescent COVID-19. In DNA form, the CDR3 reads TGTGCCAGCAGCTGGGACAGGGGGAGCTGGGAGCAGTACTTC. Translated, it gives CASSWDRGSWEQYF.